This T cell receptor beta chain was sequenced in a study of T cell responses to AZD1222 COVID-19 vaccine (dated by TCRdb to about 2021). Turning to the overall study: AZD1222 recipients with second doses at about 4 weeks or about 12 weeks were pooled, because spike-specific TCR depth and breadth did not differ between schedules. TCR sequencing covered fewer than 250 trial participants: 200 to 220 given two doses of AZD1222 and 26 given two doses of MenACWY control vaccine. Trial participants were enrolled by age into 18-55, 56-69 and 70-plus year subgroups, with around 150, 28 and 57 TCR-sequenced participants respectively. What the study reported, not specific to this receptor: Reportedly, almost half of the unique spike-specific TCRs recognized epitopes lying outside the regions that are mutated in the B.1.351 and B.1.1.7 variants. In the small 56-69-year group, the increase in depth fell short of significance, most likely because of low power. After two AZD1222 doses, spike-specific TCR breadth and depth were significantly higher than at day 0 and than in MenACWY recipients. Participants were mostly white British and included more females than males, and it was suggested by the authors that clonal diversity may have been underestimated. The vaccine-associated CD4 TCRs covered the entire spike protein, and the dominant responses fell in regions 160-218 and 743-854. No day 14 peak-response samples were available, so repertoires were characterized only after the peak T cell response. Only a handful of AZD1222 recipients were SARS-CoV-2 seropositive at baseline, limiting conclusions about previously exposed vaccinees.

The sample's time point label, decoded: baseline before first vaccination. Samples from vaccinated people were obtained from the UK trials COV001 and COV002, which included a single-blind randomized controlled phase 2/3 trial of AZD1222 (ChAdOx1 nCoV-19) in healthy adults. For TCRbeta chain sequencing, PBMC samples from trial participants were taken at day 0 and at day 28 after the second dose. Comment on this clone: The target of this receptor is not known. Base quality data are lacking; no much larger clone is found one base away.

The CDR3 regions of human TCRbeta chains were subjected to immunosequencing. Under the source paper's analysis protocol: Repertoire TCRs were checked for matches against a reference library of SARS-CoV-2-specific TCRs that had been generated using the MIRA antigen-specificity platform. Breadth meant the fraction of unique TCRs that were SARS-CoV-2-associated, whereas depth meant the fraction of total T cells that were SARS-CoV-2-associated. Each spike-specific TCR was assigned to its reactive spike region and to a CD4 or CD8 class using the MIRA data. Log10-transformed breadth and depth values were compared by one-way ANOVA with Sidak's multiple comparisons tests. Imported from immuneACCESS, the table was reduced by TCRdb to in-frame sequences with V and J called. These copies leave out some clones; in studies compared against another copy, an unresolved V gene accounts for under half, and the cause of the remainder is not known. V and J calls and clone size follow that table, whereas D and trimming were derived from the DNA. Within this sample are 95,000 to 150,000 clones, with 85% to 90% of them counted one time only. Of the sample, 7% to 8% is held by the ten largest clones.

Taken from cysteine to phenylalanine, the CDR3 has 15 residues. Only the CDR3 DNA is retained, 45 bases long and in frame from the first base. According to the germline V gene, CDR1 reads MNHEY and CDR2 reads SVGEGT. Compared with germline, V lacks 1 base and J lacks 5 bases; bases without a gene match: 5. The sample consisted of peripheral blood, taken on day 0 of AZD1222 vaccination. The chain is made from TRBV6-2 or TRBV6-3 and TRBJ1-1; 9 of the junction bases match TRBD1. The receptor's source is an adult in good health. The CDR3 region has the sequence CASSYLGQGTTEAFF. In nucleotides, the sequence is TGTGCCAGCAGTTACTTGGGACAGGGAACGACTGAAGCTTTCTTT.